This record covers a single T cell receptor beta chain. Which antigen it targets is not known. Base qualities were left out, and no much larger clone turns up one base away. These data belong to a study of blood T cell repertoires in COVID-19 (dated by TCRdb to the early 2020s). In the study overall: Samples from collaborators originated in the United States, Italy and Spain and spanned both the acute and convalescent phases of COVID-19. The repertoires were released in a freely available public database intended as a resource for research on the immune response to SARS-CoV-2. Where available, HLA class I and class II types were taken from metadata supplied by the sample provider and were not determined by assay-based typing. A de-identified subject ID, COVID-19 status, age in years and sex were almost always included in the sample metadata. Subjects who had been exposed to COVID-19, were actively infected with it, or had recovered from it provided the deeply sampled blood TCRbeta repertoires that made up the dataset. The prospective study material was composed of cDNA or gDNA derived from T cells, B-cell-depleted T cells, or PBMCs. Samples came from the ongoing ImmuneRACE study (first 160 participants) plus 1,254 subjects from 6 global collaborators.

TCRbeta CDR3 regions were amplified from genomic DNA by means of the immunoSEQ Assay, a bias-controlled multiplex PCR. The paper's data handling went like this. Nucleated cell counts per sample were estimated from amplification of reference gene primers within the assay. To quantify the absolute abundance of each unique TCRbeta CDR3 rearrangement, sequence reads were collapsed and filtered. For each sample, productive Simpson clonality was calculated as the square root of Simpson's diversity index over productive rearrangements. TCRdb re-hosts the immuneACCESS table, in-frame sequences only. Its copies lack some clones; in the studies checked, an unresolved V gene accounts for under half of them, and the cause for the rest is not known. The DNA was the basis for D and trimming; V, J and clone size are from that table. This sample has some 340,000 clones in its table, and over 70% of those were observed once. The ten largest clones take up approximately 3.1% of the sample.

Ends trimmed: V by 0 bases, J by 3 bases; bases unmatched to a gene: 2. The germline V gene provides CDR1 MNHEY and CDR2 SVGAGI. Counted from cysteine to phenylalanine, this CDR3 has 15 amino acids. The CDR3 DNA has 45 bases and is translated from base 1. Each collaborating institution followed its own protocols to collect whole blood in K2EDTA tubes. Collaborator samples were shipped for TCRbeta analysis as frozen whole blood, isolated PBMCs, or DNA extracted from either sample type. The research as a whole found: The amount of clinical and demographic metadata varied by source and participant and was provided uncurated.

The source material was peripheral blood. The sequence is built from TRBV6-5 and TRBJ2-1, with 7 central nucleotides matching TRBD2. This TCR was sampled from a man in his thirties or forties with active or convalescent COVID-19. The CDR3 protein sequence reads: CASSYSPSGYNEQFF. The DNA sequence follows: TGTGCCAGCAGTTACTCGCCTAGCGGCTACAATGAGCAGTTCTTC.